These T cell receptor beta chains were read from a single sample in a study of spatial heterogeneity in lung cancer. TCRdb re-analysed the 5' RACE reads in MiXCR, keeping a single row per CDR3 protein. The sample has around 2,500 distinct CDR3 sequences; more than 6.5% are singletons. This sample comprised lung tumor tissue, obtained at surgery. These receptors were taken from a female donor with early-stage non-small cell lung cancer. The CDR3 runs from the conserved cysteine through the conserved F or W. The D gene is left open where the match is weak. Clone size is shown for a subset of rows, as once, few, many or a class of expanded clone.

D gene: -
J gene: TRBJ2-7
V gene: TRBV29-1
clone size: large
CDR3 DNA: TGCATCGGGGGACAGACCTCCTACGAGCAGTACTTC
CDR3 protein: CIGGQTSYEQYF

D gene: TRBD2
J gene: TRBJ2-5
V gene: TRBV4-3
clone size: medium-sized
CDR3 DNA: TGCGCCAGCAGCCAAACAGCGGGAGTGGGTGAGACCCAGTACTTC
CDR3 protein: CASSQTAGVGETQYF

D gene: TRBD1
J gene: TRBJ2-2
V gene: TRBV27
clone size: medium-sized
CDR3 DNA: TGTGCCAGCAGTTTATTCTCGGACAGGGGTAACGGGGGGGAGCTGTTTTTT
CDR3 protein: CASSLFSDRGNGGELFF

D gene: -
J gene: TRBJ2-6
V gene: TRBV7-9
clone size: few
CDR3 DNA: TGTGCCAGCAGCTTCGTTCGGGGTGGGGCCAACGTCCTGACTTTC
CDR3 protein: CASSFVRGGANVLTF

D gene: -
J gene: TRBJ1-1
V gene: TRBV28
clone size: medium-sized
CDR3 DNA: TGTGCCAGCAGGTCTACGGGGGAGACCACTGAAGCTTTCTTT
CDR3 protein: CASRSTGETTEAFF

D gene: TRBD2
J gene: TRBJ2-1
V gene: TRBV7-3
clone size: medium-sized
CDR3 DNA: TGTGCCAGCAGCGTTGGACTAGCGGGAGACAATGAGCAGTTCTTC
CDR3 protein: CASSVGLAGDNEQFF

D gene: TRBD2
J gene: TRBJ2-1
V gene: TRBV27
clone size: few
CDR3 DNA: TGTGCCAGCAGTTCCGCTAGCGGGAGGGTTTTTATCTACAATGAGCAGTTCTTC
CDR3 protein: CASSSASGRVFIYNEQFF

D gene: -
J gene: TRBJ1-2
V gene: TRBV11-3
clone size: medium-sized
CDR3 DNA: TGTGCCAGCAGCTTTACCCCCGGCTATGGCTACACCTTC
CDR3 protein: CASSFTPGYGYTF

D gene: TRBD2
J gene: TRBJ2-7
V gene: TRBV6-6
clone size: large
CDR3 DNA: TGTGCCAGCAGTTACGGGGCTAGCGGGAGGCTTTACGAGCAGTACTTC
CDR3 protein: CASSYGASGRLYEQYF

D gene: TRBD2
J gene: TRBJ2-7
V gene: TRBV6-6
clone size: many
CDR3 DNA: TGTGCCAGCAGCCCCCAACTAGCGGGAGGATTGCAGTACTTC
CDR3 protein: CASSPQLAGGLQYF

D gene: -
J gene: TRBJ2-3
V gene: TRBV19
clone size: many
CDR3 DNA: TGTGCCAGAGAGCCAGATACGCAGTATTTT
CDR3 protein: CAREPDTQYF

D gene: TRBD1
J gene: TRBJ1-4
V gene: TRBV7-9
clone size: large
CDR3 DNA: TGTGCCAGCAGCAAGTCCGGGACAGCAACTAATGAAAAACTGTTTTTT
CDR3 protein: CASSKSGTATNEKLFF

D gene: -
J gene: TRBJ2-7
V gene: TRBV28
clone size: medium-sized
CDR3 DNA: TGTGCCAGCAGTTTGAGGGGAACCGCCGCCTACGAGCAGTACTTC
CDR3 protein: CASSLRGTAAYEQYF

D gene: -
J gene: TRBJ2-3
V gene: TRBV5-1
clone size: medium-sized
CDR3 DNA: TGCGCCAGCAGCAAGGAGAACACAGATACGCAGTATTTT
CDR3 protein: CASSKENTDTQYF

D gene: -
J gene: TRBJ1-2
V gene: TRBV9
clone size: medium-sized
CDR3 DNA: TGTGCCAGCAGCGTAGCGGGGAGGGGGGCAGGTACTCGAGGCTACACCTTC
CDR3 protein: CASSVAGRGAGTRGYTF

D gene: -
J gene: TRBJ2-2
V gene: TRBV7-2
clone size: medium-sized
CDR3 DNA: TGTGCCAGCCCGCGGACGACGGGGCTAGCTGGCGGGGAGCTGTTTTTT
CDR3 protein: CASPRTTGLAGGELFF

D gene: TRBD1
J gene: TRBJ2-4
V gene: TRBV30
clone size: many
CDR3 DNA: TGTGCCTGGAGTCAGGGGGTAGGAAACATTCAGTACTTC
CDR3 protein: CAWSQGVGNIQYF

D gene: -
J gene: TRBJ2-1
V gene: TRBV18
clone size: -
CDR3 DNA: TGTGCCAGCTCGCCCGTCACCAATGAGCAGTTCTTC
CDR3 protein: CASSPVTNEQFF

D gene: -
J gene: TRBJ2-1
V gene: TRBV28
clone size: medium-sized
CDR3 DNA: TGTGCCAGCGGACGCCTAGCAGGTTACAATGAGCAGTTCTTC
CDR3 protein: CASGRLAGYNEQFF

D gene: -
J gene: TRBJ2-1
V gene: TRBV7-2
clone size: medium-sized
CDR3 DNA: TGTGCCAGCGGCAGGGGGGCGGATTCCTACAATGAGCAGTTCTTC
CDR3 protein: CASGRGADSYNEQFF

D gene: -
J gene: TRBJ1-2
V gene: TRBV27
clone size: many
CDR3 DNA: TGTGCCAGCACCCCCAAGGGCAGGGGAATAGATGGCTACACCTTC
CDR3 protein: CASTPKGRGIDGYTF

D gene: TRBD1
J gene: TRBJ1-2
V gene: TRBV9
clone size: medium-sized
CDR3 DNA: TGTGCCAGCACCAGGTACCCGCAGGGGGTAGGCTATGGCTACACCTTC
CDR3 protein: CASTRYPQGVGYGYTF

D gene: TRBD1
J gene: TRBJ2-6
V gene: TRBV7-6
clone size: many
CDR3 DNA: TGTGCCAGCAGCTACGGACAGGCAATCTCTGGGGCCAACGTCCTGACTTTC
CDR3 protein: CASSYGQAISGANVLTF

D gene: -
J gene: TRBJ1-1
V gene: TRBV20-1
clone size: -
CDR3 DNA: TGCAGTGCTAGTTTTCTTTCAAACACTGAAGCTTTCTTT
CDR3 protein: CSASFLSNTEAFF

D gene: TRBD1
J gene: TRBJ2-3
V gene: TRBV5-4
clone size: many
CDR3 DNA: TGTGCCAGCAGCCAGCAGGGACAGGGTAACGCAGATACGCAGTATTTT
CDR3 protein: CASSQQGQGNADTQYF

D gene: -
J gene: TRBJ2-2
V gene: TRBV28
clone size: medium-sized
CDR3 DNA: TGTGCCTCCAGGGGTTCGAACACCGGGGAGCTGTTTTTT
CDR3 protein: CASRGSNTGELFF

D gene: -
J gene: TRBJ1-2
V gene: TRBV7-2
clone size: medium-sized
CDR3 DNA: TGTGCCAGCAGCTTAGACGGGACATACACTTATGGCTACACCTTC
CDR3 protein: CASSLDGTYTYGYTF

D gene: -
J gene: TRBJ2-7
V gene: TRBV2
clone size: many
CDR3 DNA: TGTGCCAGCAGTGAAGGGTCCCGAGGCTACGAGCAGTACTTC
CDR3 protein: CASSEGSRGYEQYF

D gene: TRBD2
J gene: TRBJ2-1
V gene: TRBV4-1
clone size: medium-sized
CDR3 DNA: TGCGCCAGCAGCGGACCGGGACTAGCGGGAGGGCCTTCCAGGGATGAGCAGTTCTTC
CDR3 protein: CASSGPGLAGGPSRDEQFF

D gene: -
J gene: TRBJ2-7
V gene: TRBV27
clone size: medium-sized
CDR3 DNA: TGTGCCAGCGCGTTGATGGGCGGGACAGCCTCCTACGAGCAGTACTTC
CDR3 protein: CASALMGGTASYEQYF

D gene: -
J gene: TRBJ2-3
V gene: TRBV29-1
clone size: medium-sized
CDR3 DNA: TGCAGCGTAGGCTTTGGAAGGCCAGATACGCAGTATTTT
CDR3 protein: CSVGFGRPDTQYF

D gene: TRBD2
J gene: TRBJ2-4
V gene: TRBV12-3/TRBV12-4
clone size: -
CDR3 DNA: TGTGCCAGCAGTCCCCGGACTAGGGATAACATTCAGTACTTC
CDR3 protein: CASSPRTRDNIQYF

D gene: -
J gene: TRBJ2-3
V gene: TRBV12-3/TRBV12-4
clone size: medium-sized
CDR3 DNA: TGTGCCAGCAGTTGGGGTAGCACAGATACGCAGTATTTT
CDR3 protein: CASSWGSTDTQYF

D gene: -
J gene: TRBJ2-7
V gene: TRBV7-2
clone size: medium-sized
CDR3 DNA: TGTGCCAGCAGCTTAGCGCATTCGAGTCCCTACGAGCAGTACTTC
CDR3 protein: CASSLAHSSPYEQYF

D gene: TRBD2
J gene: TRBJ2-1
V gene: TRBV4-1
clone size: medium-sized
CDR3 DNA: TGCGCCAGCAGCCAAGATCGGAGCGGGAGTATGGGTGAGCAGTTCTTC
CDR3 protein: CASSQDRSGSMGEQFF

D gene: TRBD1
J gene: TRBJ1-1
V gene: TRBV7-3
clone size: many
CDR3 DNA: TGTGCCAGCAGCCAATCAGGACAGGGGGGCACTGAAGCTTTCTTT
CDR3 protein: CASSQSGQGGTEAFF

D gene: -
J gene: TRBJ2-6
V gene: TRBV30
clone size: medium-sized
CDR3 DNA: TGTGCCTGGAGAGAACAGTATTTCTCTGGGGCCAACGTCCTGACTTTC
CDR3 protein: CAWREQYFSGANVLTF

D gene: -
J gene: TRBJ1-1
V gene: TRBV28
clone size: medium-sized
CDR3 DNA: TGTGCCAGCAGTCAAGAACAGGGTTCCGCTGAAGCTTTCTTT
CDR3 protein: CASSQEQGSAEAFF

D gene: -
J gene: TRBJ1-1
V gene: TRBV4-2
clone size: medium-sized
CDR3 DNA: TGTGCCAGCAGCCCGCACGGAGGGGAGAGAAACGCTGAAGCTTTCTTT
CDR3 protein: CASSPHGGERNAEAFF

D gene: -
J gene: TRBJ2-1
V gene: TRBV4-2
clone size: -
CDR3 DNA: TGTGCCAGCAGCCCCGACTGGGGGTCCTACAATGAGCAGTTCTTC
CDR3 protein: CASSPDWGSYNEQFF

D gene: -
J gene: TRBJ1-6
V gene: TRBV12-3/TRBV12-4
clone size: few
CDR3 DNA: TGTGCCAGCAGTTTGTACGGGACTCCAAATTGGGGAGTTAATTCACCCCTCCACTTT
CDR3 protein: CASSLYGTPNWGVNSPLHF

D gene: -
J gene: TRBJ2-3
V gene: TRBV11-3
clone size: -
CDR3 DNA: TGTGCCAGCAGCTTAGAAGGGGGACATACGCAGTATTTT
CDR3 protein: CASSLEGGHTQYF